The 3 T cell receptor beta chains below were found in one sample sequenced in a study of post-analysis software for immune sequencing data. Overall study results and limits: A few TRBV segments occurring more often in patients than controls included TRBV5-6, TRBV5-1 and TRBV20-1.

No antigen is known for these receptors. Unique molecular identifiers tagged the TCR beta cDNA libraries. MiXCR, applied by TCRdb to the PCR reads, yields one record per CDR3 protein. Counted here are roughly 700,000 distinct CDR3 sequences, just under 30% occurring once; the ten biggest clones make up around 0.56%. Sequenced input: blood. These receptors came from a girl aged 5-17 years with multiple sclerosis.

This chain links TRBV7-2 with TRBJ2-7, with unresolved D. The tail of the sequence fits TRBJ2-5 better, so the J call may be wrong. Germline CDR1 SGHTA, CDR2 FQGNSA. The CDR3 contains 15 residues. CDR3 bases: TGTGCCAGCAGCTTAGGGACCGCCATGGTGGAGACCCAGTACTTC. Its protein is CASSLGTAMVETQYF.

CDR3 amino acids: CASRSGSGYDGYTF. CDR3 nucleotide sequence: TGTGCCAGCAGATCAGGGTCCGGGTATGATGGCTACACCTTC. The V gene is TRBV5-6, the J gene TRBJ1-2; D perhaps matches TRBD1 (5 bases). V lost 5 bases, J lost 6 bases, and 17 bases lay in between. The CDR3 runs to 14 residues. CDR1 and CDR2 (germline): SGHDT, YYEEEE.

In this sample, this clonotype turned up a few times. The rearrangement joins TRBV7-2 to TRBJ2-1; weak D call: TRBD2 (5 bases). The assigned J gene may be wrong: the sequence end matches TRBJ2-7 better. This CDR3 contains 17 residues. Germline V gene data show CDR1 as SGHTA and CDR2 as FQGNSA. This chain's CDR3 is CASSFFLFGLPYNEQYF. Written as DNA, the CDR3 is TGTGCCAGCAGCTTCTTCCTCTTTGGACTGCCTTACAATGAGCAGTACTTC.